This T cell receptor (beta chain) was observed in a study of T cell responses to AZD1222 COVID-19 vaccine. Study-wide findings and caveats: Baseline seropositivity characterized only a handful of AZD1222 recipients. CD4 TCRs covered the whole spike, strongest at regions 160-218 and 743-854. The donors showed a predominance of white British ancestry and of females, with possible underestimation of clonal diversity. Receipt of two AZD1222 doses was followed by a rise in Spike-specific TCR breadth and depth.

Germline V CDR1 and CDR2: SQVTM, ANQGSEA. The CDR3 is 15 amino acids. Trimming took 4 bases from V and 0 from J, leaving 13 bases between them. Only in-frame clones appear in the TCRdb table, and some are missing; sequencing was by immunoSEQ multiplex PCR. This sample carries 130,000 to 150,000 clones, 86% of them seen once, and the ten largest clones take about 5%. As for this clone: Its target is not known.

Material: peripheral blood, obtained 28 days after the second AZD1222 dose. The source of this sequence is an adult who received the AZD1222 COVID-19 vaccine. The chain joins TRBV29-1 to TRBJ1-3; D not resolved. The chain's CDR3 is CSVGGDASSGNTIYF. CDR3 nucleotides: TGCAGCGTTGGAGGAGACGCAAGCTCTGGAAACACCATATATTTT.